This T cell receptor beta chain originates from a study of cytotoxic CD8 clonotypes in ibrutinib-treated CLL. General study findings and limits: Public clonotypes were seen rarely and were contracted or stable on treatment. Sustained-remission and progressing patients diverged in sampling times. Before falling back toward baseline at progression, clonality had risen at the time of ibrutinib response.

A remark on this clone: Its antigen is currently unknown.

The CDR3 runs 12 residues. V dropped 3 bases and J dropped 9 bases, with 9 bases sitting between them. The germline V gene encodes CDR1 MDHEN and CDR2 SYDVKM. TCRdb's table, derived via immunoSEQ multiplex PCR, lists solely in-frame clones and lacks some. The sample holds about 29,000 clones, 62% seen once. The source material was PBMCs, sampled before ibrutinib treatment. The sequence was obtained from a human donor with chronic lymphocytic leukemia. This chain uses TRBV28 with TRBJ1-5; D possibly corresponds to TRBD1 (5 bases). The CDR3 sequence: CASSLGGLPQHF. CDR3 nucleotides: TGTGCCAGCAGTTTGGGGGGTCTGCCCCAGCATTTT.